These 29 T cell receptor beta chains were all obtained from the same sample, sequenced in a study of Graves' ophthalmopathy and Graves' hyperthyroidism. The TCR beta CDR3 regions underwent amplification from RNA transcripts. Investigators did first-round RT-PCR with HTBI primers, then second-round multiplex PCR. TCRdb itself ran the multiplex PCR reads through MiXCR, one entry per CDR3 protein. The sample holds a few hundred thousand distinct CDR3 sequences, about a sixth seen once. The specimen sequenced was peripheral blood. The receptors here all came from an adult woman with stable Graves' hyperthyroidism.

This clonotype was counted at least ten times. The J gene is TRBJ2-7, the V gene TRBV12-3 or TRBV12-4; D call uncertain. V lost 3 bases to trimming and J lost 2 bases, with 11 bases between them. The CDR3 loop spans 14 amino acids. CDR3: CASSFPPGTYEQYF. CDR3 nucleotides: TGTGCCAGCAGTTTCCCACCGGGCACCTACGAGCAGTACTTC.

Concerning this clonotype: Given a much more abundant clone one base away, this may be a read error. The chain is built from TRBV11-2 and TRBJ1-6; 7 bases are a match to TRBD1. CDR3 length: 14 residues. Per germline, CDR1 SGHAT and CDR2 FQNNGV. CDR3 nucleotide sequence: TGTACCAGCAGCTTACTCCAGGGGGATTCACCCCTCCACTTT. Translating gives CTSSLLQGDSPLHF. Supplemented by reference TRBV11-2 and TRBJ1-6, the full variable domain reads EAGVAQSPRYKIIEKRQSVAFWCNPISGHATLYWYQQILGQGPKLLIQFQNNGVVDDSQLPKDRFSAERLKGVDSTLKIQPAKLEDSAVYLCTSSLLQGDSPLHFGNGTRLTVT.

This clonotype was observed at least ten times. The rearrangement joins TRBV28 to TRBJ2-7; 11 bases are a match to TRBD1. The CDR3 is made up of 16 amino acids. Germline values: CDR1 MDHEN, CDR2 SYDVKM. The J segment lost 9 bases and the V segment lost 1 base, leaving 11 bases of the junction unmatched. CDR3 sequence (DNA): TGTGCCAGCAGTTTATTACCGGGACAGGGGGGCCACGGGCAGTACTTC. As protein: CASSLLPGQGGHGQYF.

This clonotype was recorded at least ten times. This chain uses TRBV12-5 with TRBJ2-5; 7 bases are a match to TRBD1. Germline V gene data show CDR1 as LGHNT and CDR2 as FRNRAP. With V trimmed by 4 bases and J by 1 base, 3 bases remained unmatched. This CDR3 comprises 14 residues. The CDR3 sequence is CASGSRTGQETQYF. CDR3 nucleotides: TGTGCTAGTGGTTCCCGGACAGGCCAAGAGACCCAGTACTTC.

The DNA for the CDR3 is TGTGCCAGCAGTGTAAGGTTTGTGAATGGCTACACCTTC. Protein: CASSVRFVNGYTF. This chain connects TRBV2 to TRBJ1-2; D is ambiguous. The length of the CDR3 is 13 residues. Germline V gene sequence: CDR1 SNHLY, CDR2 FYNNEI. The V and J ends lost 4 bases and 6 bases respectively, with 12 bases between them.

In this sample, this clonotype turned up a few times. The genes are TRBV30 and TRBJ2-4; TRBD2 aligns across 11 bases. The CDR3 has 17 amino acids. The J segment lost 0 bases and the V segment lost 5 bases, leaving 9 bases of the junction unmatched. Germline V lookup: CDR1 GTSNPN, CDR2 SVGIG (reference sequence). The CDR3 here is CAWSKTLAGGAKNIQYF. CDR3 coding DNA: TGTGCCTGGTCAAAAACTCTAGCGGGAGGAGCCAAAAACATTCAGTACTTC. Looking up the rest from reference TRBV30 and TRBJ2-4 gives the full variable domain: SQTIHQWPATLVQPVGSPLSLECTVEGTSNPNLYWYRQAAGRGLQLLFYSVGIGQISSEVPQNLSASRPQDRQFILSSKKLLLSDSGFYLCAWSKTLAGGAKNIQYFGAGTRLSVL.

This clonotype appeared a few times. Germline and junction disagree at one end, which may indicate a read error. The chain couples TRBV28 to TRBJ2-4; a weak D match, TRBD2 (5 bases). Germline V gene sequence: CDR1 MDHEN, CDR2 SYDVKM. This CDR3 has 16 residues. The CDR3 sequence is CASSLYRLEAKNIKYF. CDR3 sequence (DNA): TGTGCCAGCAGTTTATATAGGTTGGAGGCCAAAAACATTAAGTACTTC.

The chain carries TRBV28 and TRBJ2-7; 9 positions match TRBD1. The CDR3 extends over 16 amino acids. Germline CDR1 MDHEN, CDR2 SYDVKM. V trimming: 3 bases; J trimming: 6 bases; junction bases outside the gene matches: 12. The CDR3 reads CASSFTKGQGLPEQYF. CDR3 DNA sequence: TGTGCCAGCAGTTTCACAAAGGGACAGGGTCTTCCCGAGCAGTACTTC.

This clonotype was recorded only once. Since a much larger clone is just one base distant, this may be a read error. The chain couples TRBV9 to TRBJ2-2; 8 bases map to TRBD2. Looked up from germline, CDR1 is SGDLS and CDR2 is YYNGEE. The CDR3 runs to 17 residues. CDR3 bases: TGTGCCAGCAGCGTCCGGAGGGGACTAGTGAACACCGGGGAGCTGTGTTTT. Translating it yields CASSVRRGLVNTGELCF.

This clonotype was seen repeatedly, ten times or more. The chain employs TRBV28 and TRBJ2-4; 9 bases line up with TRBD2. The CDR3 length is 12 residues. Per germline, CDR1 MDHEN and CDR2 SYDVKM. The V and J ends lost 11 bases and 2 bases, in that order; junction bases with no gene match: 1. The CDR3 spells CAAGGTKNIQYF. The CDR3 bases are TGTGCCGCGGGGGGGACCAAAAACATTCAGTACTTC.

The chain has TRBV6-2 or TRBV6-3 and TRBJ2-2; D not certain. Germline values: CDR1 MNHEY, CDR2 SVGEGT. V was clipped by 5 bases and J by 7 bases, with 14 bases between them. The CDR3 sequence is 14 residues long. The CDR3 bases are TGTGCCAGCAGTCCCACGCTCTCGGGCGGGGAGCTGTTTTTT. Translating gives CASSPTLSGGELFF.

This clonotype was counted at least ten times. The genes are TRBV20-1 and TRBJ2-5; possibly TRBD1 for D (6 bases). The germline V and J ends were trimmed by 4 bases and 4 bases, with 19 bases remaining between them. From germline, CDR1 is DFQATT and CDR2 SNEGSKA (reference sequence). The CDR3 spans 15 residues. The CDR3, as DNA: TGCAGTGCTACCCCCGGGACAAAAGGCGGAGAGACCCAGTACTTC. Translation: CSATPGTKGGETQYF.

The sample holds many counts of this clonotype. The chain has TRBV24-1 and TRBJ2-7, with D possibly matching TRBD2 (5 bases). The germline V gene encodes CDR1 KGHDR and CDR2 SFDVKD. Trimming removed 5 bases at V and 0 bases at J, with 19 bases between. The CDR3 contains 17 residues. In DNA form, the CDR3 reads TGTGCCACCAGTGGCGCGGGTCGAAGAGGGAGCTCCTACGAGCAGTACTTC. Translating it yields CATSGAGRRGSSYEQYF.

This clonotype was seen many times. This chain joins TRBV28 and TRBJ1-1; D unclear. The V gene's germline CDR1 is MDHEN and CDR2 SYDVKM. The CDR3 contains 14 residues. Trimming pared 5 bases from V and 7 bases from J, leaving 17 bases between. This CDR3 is CASSPPPAGFEAFF. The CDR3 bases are TGTGCCAGCAGTCCACCCCCGGCGGGGTTTGAAGCTTTCTTT.

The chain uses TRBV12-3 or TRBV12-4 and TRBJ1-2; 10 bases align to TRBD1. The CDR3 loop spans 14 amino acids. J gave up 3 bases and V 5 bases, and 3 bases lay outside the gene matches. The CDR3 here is CASSLGTGDYGYTF. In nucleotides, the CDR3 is TGTGCCAGCAGTCTAGGGACAGGGGACTATGGCTACACCTTC.

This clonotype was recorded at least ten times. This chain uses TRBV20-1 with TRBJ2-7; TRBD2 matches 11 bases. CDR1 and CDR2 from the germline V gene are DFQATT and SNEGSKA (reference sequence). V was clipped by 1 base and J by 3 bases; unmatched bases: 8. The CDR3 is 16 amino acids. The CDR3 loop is CSARASLAGGNYEQYF. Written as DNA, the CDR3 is TGCAGTGCTAGAGCATCTCTAGCGGGAGGAAACTACGAGCAGTACTTC.

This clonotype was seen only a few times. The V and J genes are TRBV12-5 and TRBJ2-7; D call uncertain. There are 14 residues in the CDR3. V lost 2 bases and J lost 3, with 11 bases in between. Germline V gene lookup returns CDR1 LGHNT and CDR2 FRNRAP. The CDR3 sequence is CASGLLHGDYEQYF. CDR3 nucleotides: TGTGCTAGTGGTTTGTTGCACGGAGACTACGAGCAGTACTTC.

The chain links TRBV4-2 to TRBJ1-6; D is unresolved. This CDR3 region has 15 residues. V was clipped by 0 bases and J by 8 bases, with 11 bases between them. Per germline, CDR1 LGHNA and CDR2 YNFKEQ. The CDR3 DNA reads TGTGCCAGCAGCCAAGATCCGTACGCAGATTCACCCCTCCACTTT. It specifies CASSQDPYADSPLHF.

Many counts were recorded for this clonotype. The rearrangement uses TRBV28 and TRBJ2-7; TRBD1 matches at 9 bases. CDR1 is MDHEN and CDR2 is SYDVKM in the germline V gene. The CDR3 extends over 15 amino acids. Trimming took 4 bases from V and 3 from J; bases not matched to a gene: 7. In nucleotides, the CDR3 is TGTGCCAGCAGTTACAGGGGGCTGAAGCTCTACGAGCAGTACTTC. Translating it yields CASSYRGLKLYEQYF.

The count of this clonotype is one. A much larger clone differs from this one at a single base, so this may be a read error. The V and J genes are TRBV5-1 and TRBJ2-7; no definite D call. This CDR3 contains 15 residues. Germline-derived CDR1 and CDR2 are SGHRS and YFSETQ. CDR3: CASILVGNGADGQYF. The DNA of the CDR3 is TGCGCCAGCATCTTGGTAGGGAACGGCGCCGACGGGCAGTACTTC.

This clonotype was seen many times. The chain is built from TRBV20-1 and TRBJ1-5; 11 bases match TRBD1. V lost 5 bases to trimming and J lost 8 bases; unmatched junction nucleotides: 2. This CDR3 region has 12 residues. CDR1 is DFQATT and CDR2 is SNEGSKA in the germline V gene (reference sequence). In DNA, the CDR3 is TGCAGTGCTCGGGACAGGGGGGAGCCCCAGCATTTT. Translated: CSARDRGEPQHF.

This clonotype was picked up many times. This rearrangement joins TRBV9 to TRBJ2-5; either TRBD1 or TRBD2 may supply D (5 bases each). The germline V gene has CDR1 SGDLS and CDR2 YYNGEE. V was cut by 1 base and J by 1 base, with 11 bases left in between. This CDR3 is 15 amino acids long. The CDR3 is CASSVRPGPQETQYF. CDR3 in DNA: TGTGCCAGCAGCGTAAGACCGGGACCCCAAGAGACCCAGTACTTC.

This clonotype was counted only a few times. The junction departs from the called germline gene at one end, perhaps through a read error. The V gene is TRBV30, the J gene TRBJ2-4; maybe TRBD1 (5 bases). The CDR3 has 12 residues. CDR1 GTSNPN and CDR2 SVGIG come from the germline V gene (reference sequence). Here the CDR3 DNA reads TGTGCCTGGAGTTTGGGTTTGGACATTCGGTACTTC. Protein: CAWSLGLDIRYF.

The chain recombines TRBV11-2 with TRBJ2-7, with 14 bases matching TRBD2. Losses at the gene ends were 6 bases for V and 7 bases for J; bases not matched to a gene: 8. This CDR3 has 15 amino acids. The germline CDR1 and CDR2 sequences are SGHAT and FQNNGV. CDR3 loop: CASRPGTSGSREQYF. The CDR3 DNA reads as TGTGCCAGCAGGCCCGGGACTAGCGGGAGTAGGGAGCAGTACTTC.

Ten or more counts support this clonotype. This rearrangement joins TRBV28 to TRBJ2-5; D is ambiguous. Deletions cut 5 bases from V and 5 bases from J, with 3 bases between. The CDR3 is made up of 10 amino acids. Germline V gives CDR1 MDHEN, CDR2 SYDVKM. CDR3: CASSDETQYF. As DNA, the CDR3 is TGTGCCAGCAGTGATGAGACCCAGTACTTC.

The CDR3: CASSLQEGTETQYF. The CDR3 DNA is TGTGCCAGCAGCTTGCAGGAGGGCACGGAGACCCAGTACTTC. The gene calls are TRBV5-5 and TRBJ2-5; D might be TRBD2 (6 bases). The CDR3 extends over 14 amino acids. Deletions cut 1 base from V and 5 bases from J, with 12 bases between. Germline V gene data show CDR1 as SGHKS and CDR2 as YYEKEE (reference sequence).

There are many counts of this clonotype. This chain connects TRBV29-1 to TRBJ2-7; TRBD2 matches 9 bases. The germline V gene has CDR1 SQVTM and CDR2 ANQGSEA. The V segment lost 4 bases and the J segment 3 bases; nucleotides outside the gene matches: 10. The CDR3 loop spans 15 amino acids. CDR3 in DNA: TGCAGCGTTGTTGGTGCCGGACTAGCGAACTACGAGCAGTACTTC. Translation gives CSVVGAGLANYEQYF.

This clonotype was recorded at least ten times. The CDR3 DNA is TGTGCCAGCAGCTTAGACCGGGACAGCCCTCGGCCCCAGCATTTT. Protein: CASSLDRDSPRPQHF. This chain joins TRBV11-2 and TRBJ1-5; 7 positions match TRBD1. V lost 0 bases to trimming and J lost 9 bases; unmatched junction nucleotides: 8. This CDR3 contains 15 residues. In germline, CDR1 is SGHAT, CDR2 FQNNGV.

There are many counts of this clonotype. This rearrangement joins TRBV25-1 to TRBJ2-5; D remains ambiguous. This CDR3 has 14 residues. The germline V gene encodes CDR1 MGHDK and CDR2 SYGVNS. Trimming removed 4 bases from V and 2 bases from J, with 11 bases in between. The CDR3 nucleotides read TGTGCCAGCAGTGCAGCCGGGCCACAAGAGACCCAGTACTTC. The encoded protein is CASSAAGPQETQYF.